The clone carrying this T cell receptor (beta chain) qualifies as medium-sized. The antigen is not known. Peripheral blood genomic DNA, not sorted cells or RNA, was the template. This sample stems from a study of T cell repertoires in aging, cancer and after chemotherapy. Study overall: Donors were grouped into six age bands spanning 30 or younger through 70 or older.

There are 15 residues in the CDR3. Trimming pared 3 bases from V and 2 bases from J, leaving 15 bases between. CDR1 is SGHKS, CDR2 YYEKEE, per germline (reference sequence). General study findings and limits: Median generation probability rose over the chemotherapy interval in each cancer cohort, suggesting rebound thymic output. No conclusions about immunological memory after chemotherapy can be drawn from the repertoire data. Untreated cancer patients had significantly lower blood TCR diversity than age-matched healthy donors.

Rearranged V-D-J TRB sequences were amplified with a mixed TRB-A/B primer pool. From the multiplex PCR reads, TCRdb called clonotypes with MiXCR, one entry per CDR3 protein. The profile covers about 3,100 distinct CDR3 sequences, with 34% appearing a single time and approximately 50% taken by the ten largest. The rearrangement joins TRBV5-5 to TRBJ2-7; tentatively, D is TRBD2 (6 bases). This receptor was identified in a human donor in good health. The sequencing input was blood. CDR3 region: CASSSFAREAYEQYF. CDR3 DNA sequence: TGTGCCAGCAGCTCCTTCGCCAGGGAGGCCTACGAGCAGTACTTC.